One sample yielded the 10 T cell receptor beta chains listed below, sequenced in a study of beta chain features in type 1 diabetes. Broader study findings: All four CD4+ subsets of Type 1 diabetes patients contained TCRB CDR3s that were moderately but significantly shorter.

These receptors' antigens are unknown. What was sequenced were expressed TCRB transcripts, since all of the isolated RNA had been reverse transcribed. TCRdb keeps only in-frame clones here, not all; method: immunoSEQ multiplex PCR. This table has about 120,000 clones, about 15% appearing once. Sequencing input: central memory CD4+ T cells from blood. The source of these receptors is a man aged 25 to 40 with type 1 diabetes.

The chain is built from TRBV5-1 and TRBJ2-1; no clear D gene. The CDR3 is made up of 13 amino acids. Trimming left V 2 bases short and J 8 bases short, with 11 bases between. The V gene's germline CDR1 is SGHRS and CDR2 YFSETQ. The CDR3 loop is CASSLNGVDEQFF. The CDR3 DNA is TGCGCCAGCAGCTTAAACGGAGTTGATGAGCAGTTCTTC.

This chain joins TRBV30 and TRBJ2-7, with D uncertain. The CDR3 is made up of 11 amino acids. Trimming took off 2 bases at V and 6 bases at J, with 8 bases between the two ends. Germline CDR1 is GTSNPN and CDR2 is SVGIG (reference sequence). The CDR3 is CAWSSWVEQYF. The CDR3, as DNA: TGTGCCTGGAGTAGTTGGGTCGAGCAGTACTTC.

This clone was seen a handful of times. The V gene is TRBV5-1, the J gene TRBJ2-3; D is unresolved. Deletions cut 6 bases from V and 0 bases from J, with 5 bases between. Germline lookup yields CDR1 SGHRS and CDR2 YFSETQ. The CDR3 covers 12 residues. This chain's CDR3 is CASTISTDTQYF. The CDR3 nucleotides are TGCGCCAGCACGATTAGCACAGATACGCAGTATTTT. The whole variable domain, filled in from reference TRBV5-1 and TRBJ2-3, reads KAGVTQTPRYLIKTRGQQVTLSCSPISGHRSVSWYQQTPGQGLQFLFEYFSETQRNKGNFPGRFSGRQFSNSRSEMNVSTLELGDSALYLCASTISTDTQYFGPGTRLTVL.

This clone turned up a few times. V gene TRBV28 combines with J gene TRBJ2-7, with 10 bases matching TRBD2. The CDR3 has 14 residues. The V segment lost 2 bases and the J segment 4 bases; nucleotides outside the gene matches: 2. Germline V gene sequence: CDR1 MDHEN, CDR2 SYDVKM. The CDR3 loop reads CASSLTSGVYEQYF. Here the CDR3 DNA reads TGTGCCAGCAGTTTAACTAGCGGGGTGTACGAGCAGTACTTC. The full variable domain, rest sourced from reference TRBV28 and TRBJ2-7, is DVKVTQSSRYLVKRTGEKVFLECVQDMDHENMFWYRQDPGLGLRLIYFSYDVKMKEKGDIPEGYSVSREKKERFSLILESASTNQTSMYLCASSLTSGVYEQYFGPGTRLTVT.

The V call is TRBV18, the J call TRBJ2-7, with TRBD1 as a possible D gene (5 bases). The CDR3 is made up of 13 amino acids. CDR1 and CDR2 (germline): KGHSH, LQKENI. Deletions cut 3 bases from V and 5 bases from J, with 11 bases between. The CDR3 sequence: CASSPAQVNEQYF. The CDR3 DNA follows: TGTGCCAGCTCACCGGCACAGGTTAACGAGCAGTACTTC.

By share of the sample, this clone is medium-sized. The sample has other DNA sequences that encode this CDR3 too. The V call is TRBV29-1, the J call TRBJ2-7; D remains unclear. This CDR3 is 15 amino acids long. Germline CDR1 reads SQVTM; CDR2 reads ANQGSEA. The V gene lost 5 bases and the J gene lost 0 bases, with 17 bases spanning the gap. CDR3 residues: CSVPTIPRSSYEQYF. The CDR3 coding sequence is TGCAGCGTTCCAACCATTCCCAGGAGCTCCTACGAGCAGTACTTC.

The V call is TRBV2, the J call TRBJ1-4; 7 bases are shared with TRBD1. The germline V gene has CDR1 SNHLY and CDR2 FYNNEI. With V trimmed by 8 bases and J by 8 bases, 8 bases remained unmatched. The CDR3 has 13 amino acids. Written as DNA, the CDR3 is TGTGCCAGCGCTAGGCAGGGGGGAGAAAAACTGTTTTTT. Translation gives CASARQGGEKLFF. Full variable domain (outside the CDR3, taken from reference TRBV2 and TRBJ1-4): EPEVTQTPSHQVTQMGQEVILRCVPISNHLYFYWYRQILGQKVEFLVSFYNNEISEKSEIFDDQFSVERPDGSNFTLKIRSTKLEDSAMYFCASARQGGEKLFFGSGTQLSVL.

V usage is TRBV7-9 and J usage is TRBJ2-5; no clear D. V lost 0 bases, J lost 5 bases, and 1 base lay in between. From germline, CDR1 is SEHNR and CDR2 FQNEAQ (reference sequence). The CDR3 sequence is 11 residues long. DNA of the CDR3: TGTGCCAGCAGCTTAGCGGAGACCCAGTACTTC. This codes for CASSLAETQYF.

The sample holds a few counts of this clone. V and J are TRBV7-2 and TRBJ2-7, with TRBD2 matching 11 bases. CDR3 length: 17 residues. CDR1 and CDR2 from the germline V gene are SGHTA and FQGNSA. V gave up 1 base and J gave up 0 bases; unmatched junction bases: 5. Written as DNA, the CDR3 is TGTGCCAGCAGCTTAGGGCTAGCGGGGGGCTACTCCTACGAGCAGTACTTC. As protein: CASSLGLAGGYSYEQYF.

There are a few counts of this clone. The chain couples TRBV30 to TRBJ1-5; the D is unclear. V was cut by 5 bases and J by 5 bases, with 13 bases left in between. Germline-derived CDR1 and CDR2 are GTSNPN and SVGIG (reference sequence). This CDR3 is built from 13 residues. The CDR3 nucleotides read TGTGCCTGGTCGATAGGGATCGATCAGCCCCAGCATTTT. Amino acids: CAWSIGIDQPQHF.